One and the same sample provided the 15 T cell receptor beta chains below, sequenced in a study of technical replicates of blood from a few donors. TCRdb's table, derived via immunoSEQ multiplex PCR, lists solely in-frame clones and lacks some. This table has tens of thousands of clones, approximately 86% appearing once. Sequenced: PBMCs. The receptors were gathered from a human donor in good health. Some clones in this sample may be carry-over from other donors' samples.

The gene calls are TRBV27 and TRBJ2-3; no reliable D call. V was trimmed by 1 base and J by 0 bases, leaving 5 bases between them. The CDR3 is made up of 14 amino acids. From germline, CDR1 is MNHEY and CDR2 SMNVEV (reference sequence). Here the CDR3 reads CASSLYGSTDTQYF. The CDR3 DNA sequence: TGTGCCAGCAGTTTATACGGTAGCACAGATACGCAGTATTTT.

V is TRBV7-2 and J is TRBJ2-1; 12 bases are shared with TRBD1. The CDR3 contains 18 residues. Per germline, CDR1 SGHTA and CDR2 FQGNSA. V trimming: 1 base; J trimming: 8 bases; junction bases outside the gene matches: 12. This CDR3 is CASSLEPAGTGGLDEQFF. CDR3 bases: TGTGCCAGCAGCTTAGAACCAGCCGGGACAGGGGGCCTCGATGAGCAGTTCTTC.

J is TRBJ2-1 and V is TRBV7-3, with 10 bases fitting TRBD2. The J segment lost 5 bases and the V segment lost 5 bases, leaving 0 bases of the junction unmatched. Per germline, CDR1 SGHTA and CDR2 FQGTGA. CDR3 length: 13 amino acids. Written as DNA, the CDR3 is TGTGCCAGCAGCGGGACTAGCGACAATGAGCAGTTCTTC. Protein product: CASSGTSDNEQFF.

J is TRBJ2-1 and V is TRBV6-4, with TRBD2 matching over 11 bases. Germline values: CDR1 MRHNA, CDR2 SNTAGT. This CDR3 has 16 residues. V lost 2 bases and J lost 7; bases outside the gene matches: 7. The CDR3 loop reads CASSDRPSGGYNEQFF. Here the CDR3 DNA reads TGTGCCAGCAGTGACCGGCCTAGCGGGGGGTATAATGAGCAGTTCTTC.

This rearrangement joins TRBV7-3 to TRBJ2-6; TRBD1 matches 8 bases. The CDR3 is made up of 15 amino acids. Trimming took 5 bases from V and 6 from J; bases not matched to a gene: 6. Looked up from germline, CDR1 is SGHTA and CDR2 is FQGTGA. The CDR3 reads CASSPTGEVANVLTF. In nucleotides, the CDR3 is TGTGCCAGCAGCCCGACAGGGGAGGTGGCCAACGTCCTGACTTTC.

The chain employs TRBV15 and TRBJ2-3; D is undetermined. This CDR3 contains 13 residues. Trimming removed 3 bases from V and 4 bases from J, with 8 bases in between. The germline gives CDR1 LNHNV, CDR2 YYDKDF (reference sequence). CDR3: CATSREYADTQYF. CDR3 DNA: TGTGCCACCAGCAGGGAGTACGCAGATACGCAGTATTTT. The variable domain in full, with the rest retrieved from reference TRBV15 and TRBJ2-3, is DAMVIQNPRYQVTQFGKPVTLSCSQTLNHNVMYWYQQKSSQAPKLLFHYYDKDFNNEADTPDNFQSRRPNTSFCFLDIRSPGLGDTAMYLCATSREYADTQYFGPGTRLTVL.

The chain couples TRBV6-1 to TRBJ1-5; D may be TRBD1 (5 bases). The CDR3 is made up of 15 amino acids. V was cut by 7 bases and J by 7 bases, with 20 bases left in between. Per the germline V gene, CDR1 is MNHNS and CDR2 is SASEGT. The CDR3 DNA is TGTGCCAGCATCCTGGGTTCGGGGGTTGTCCAGCCCCAGCATTTT. Encoded protein: CASILGSGVVQPQHF.

The chain employs TRBV6-5 and TRBJ1-1; 7 bases align to TRBD1. This CDR3 is 15 amino acids long. Germline lookup yields CDR1 MNHEY and CDR2 SVGAGI. V dropped 9 bases and J dropped 8; count of bases not matched to a gene: 18. In nucleotides, the CDR3 is TGTGCCAGTAAAACCCGGGGACAGTATTTGGCGGAAGCTTTCTTT. It translates to CASKTRGQYLAEAFF.

This clone was seen a single time. The chain employs TRBV2 and TRBJ1-5; 9 bases match TRBD1. The J segment lost 5 bases and the V segment lost 5 bases, leaving 4 bases of the junction unmatched. The CDR3 loop spans 14 amino acids. Germline V gives CDR1 SNHLY, CDR2 FYNNEI. The CDR3 region has the DNA TGTGCCAGCAGTACAGGGGGCGGGTATCAGCCCCAGCATTTT. Translating it yields CASSTGGGYQPQHF.

The V and J genes are TRBV7-2 and TRBJ1-3; D remains unclear. Germline V gene sequence: CDR1 SGHTA, CDR2 FQGNSA. The CDR3 extends over 15 amino acids. The V gene lost 5 bases and the J gene lost 0 bases, with 11 bases spanning the gap. The CDR3 is CASSPPSLSGNTIYF. CDR3 DNA sequence: TGTGCCAGCAGCCCCCCCTCCCTCTCTGGAAACACCATATATTTT.

For this clone: Distinct nucleotide sequences in the sample also encode this CDR3. The rearrangement joins TRBV6-5 to TRBJ2-7; TRBD2 matches at 11 bases. Per the germline V gene, CDR1 is MNHEY and CDR2 is SVGAGI. The CDR3 length is 15 residues. The trim removed 3 bases at V and 0 bases at J, leaving 1 base unmatched. The CDR3: CASSYTSGSSYEQYF. CDR3 bases: TGTGCCAGCAGTTATACTAGCGGGAGCTCCTACGAGCAGTACTTC.

The gene calls are TRBV7-6 and TRBJ2-5, with 10 bases that match TRBD2. With 5 bases clipped from V and 6 bases from J, the junction kept 21 bases outside the gene matches. Germline-derived CDR1 and CDR2 are SGHVS and FNYEAQ. This CDR3 is built from 19 residues. CDR3 loop: CASSTLLGLAGELGKTQYF. The CDR3 DNA is TGTGCCAGCAGCACCCTGTTGGGGCTAGCGGGAGAGCTGGGAAAGACCCAGTACTTC.

This rearrangement joins TRBV25-1 to TRBJ1-2, with D maybe TRBD1 (6 bases). Germline CDR1 reads MGHDK; CDR2 reads SYGVNS. The CDR3 is 14 amino acids. Trimming took off 2 bases at V and 6 bases at J, with 13 bases between the two ends. CDR3 sequence reads: CASSEGPGAHGYTF. The CDR3 DNA is TGTGCCAGCAGTGAAGGGCCAGGGGCCCATGGCTACACCTTC.

This rearrangement joins TRBV19 to TRBJ2-5; 8 positions match TRBD2. Germline lookup yields CDR1 LNHDA and CDR2 SQIVND (reference sequence). CDR3 length: 15 residues. With 4 bases clipped from V and 3 bases from J, the junction kept 7 bases outside the gene matches. This chain's CDR3 is CASSRAGGGEETQYF. As DNA, the CDR3 is TGTGCCAGTAGTAGGGCGGGAGGCGGGGAAGAGACCCAGTACTTC.

The chain employs TRBV6-5 and TRBJ1-2; 9 nucleotides match TRBD1. The CDR3 is 12 residues long. Germline V gives CDR1 MNHEY, CDR2 SVGAGI. V lost 10 bases to trimming and J lost 7 bases; unmatched junction nucleotides: 7. CDR3 loop: CATGQGRTGYTF. The CDR3 bases are TGTGCCACCGGACAGGGGAGGACTGGCTACACCTTC.